The 14 T cell receptor beta chains in this list originate from one sample, sequenced in a study of blood T cell repertoires in COVID-19. TCRdb's copy holds only in-frame clones and misses some; the assay was immunoSEQ multiplex PCR. The sample lists about 210,000 clones, around 81% occurring once. Source material: peripheral blood. All receptors derive from a man in his 60s with COVID-19, enrolled during active disease.

This CDR3 is CASRHRLALNMDTQYF. The CDR3 nucleotides read TGTGCCAGCAGACACCGACTAGCTCTGAACATGGATACGCAGTATTTT. The V call is TRBV27, the J call TRBJ2-3; 7 bases agree with TRBD2. The CDR3 spans 16 residues. Unmatched junction bases numbered 15, after V lost 6 bases and J lost 6 bases. The V gene's germline CDR1 is MNHEY and CDR2 SMNVEV (reference sequence).

The J gene is TRBJ1-2, the V gene TRBV19; possible D gene TRBD1, 5 bases. The germline gives CDR1 LNHDA, CDR2 SQIVND (reference sequence). With 6 bases removed from V and 8 bases from J, the gap between germline ends came to 13 bases. The CDR3 is 12 amino acids. This CDR3 is CASRRGDRGYTF. The CDR3 DNA reads TGTGCCAGTAGGCGGGGGGACCGGGGCTACACCTTC.

This sequence joins TRBV5-1 and TRBJ1-1; TRBD1 aligns across 9 bases. Germline CDR1 SGHRS, CDR2 YFSETQ. The CDR3 is 15 amino acids. Trimming at V came to 1 base and at J to 9 bases, leaving 10 bases not matched to a gene. Written as DNA, the CDR3 is TGCGCCAGCAGCTTGCCCACAGGGGGCATGGGACAAGCTTTCTTT. Protein: CASSLPTGGMGQAFF.

This clone showed up just a few times. The chain has TRBV18 and TRBJ1-2; D is perhaps TRBD1 (5 bases). The germline V gene has CDR1 KGHSH and CDR2 LQKENI. The CDR3 spans 18 residues. V was clipped by 3 bases and J by 0 bases, with 20 bases between them. This CDR3 is CASSPFSPLTESNYGYTF. CDR3 nucleotide sequence: TGTGCCAGCTCACCTTTTTCGCCCCTGACAGAATCTAACTATGGCTACACCTTC.

The chain has TRBV19 and TRBJ1-3; D unclear. Germline CDR1 and CDR2: LNHDA and SQIVND (reference sequence). The germline V and J ends were trimmed by 6 bases and 0 bases, with 18 bases remaining between them. The CDR3 runs to 17 residues. CDR3 region: CASSPTWIGGSGNTIYF. The CDR3 DNA is TGTGCCAGTAGCCCCACTTGGATAGGAGGCTCTGGAAACACCATATATTTT.

The CDR3 coding sequence is TGTGCCAGCAGTGACCCCGGGACAAGGATCGAAGCTTTCTTT. Translated, it gives CASSDPGTRIEAFF. V is TRBV6-1 and J is TRBJ1-1, with D possibly matching TRBD1 (6 bases). This CDR3 is built from 14 residues. Germline-derived CDR1 and CDR2 are MNHNS and SASEGT. The V and J ends lost 3 bases and 8 bases respectively, with 16 bases between them.

The table lists this clone with a few counts. CDR3 sequence reads: CASTSGAVGTGELFF. CDR3 bases: TGTGCCAGCACCTCAGGGGCAGTGGGCACCGGGGAGCTGTTTTTT. The V and J genes are TRBV5-5 and TRBJ2-2; possibly TRBD1 for D (6 bases). Trimming took 6 bases from V and 4 from J, leaving 16 bases between them. This CDR3 comprises 15 residues. CDR1 SGHKS and CDR2 YYEKEE come from the germline V gene (reference sequence).

The chain uses TRBV2 and TRBJ1-6; 7 nucleotides align to TRBD1. Germline V lookup: CDR1 SNHLY, CDR2 FYNNEI. V was clipped by 7 bases and J by 10 bases; unmatched bases: 4. The CDR3 length is 12 residues. The CDR3 is CASKGAYSPLHF. The CDR3 nucleotides are TGTGCCAGCAAGGGGGCCTACTCACCCCTCCACTTT.

J is TRBJ1-3 and V is TRBV6-4; the D is unclear. Germline lookup yields CDR1 MRHNA and CDR2 SNTAGT. CDR3 length equals 15 residues. Trimming stripped 2 bases from V and 0 bases from J, with 8 bases between. The CDR3 reads CASSDEAGSGNTIYF. The DNA for the CDR3 is TGTGCCAGCAGTGACGAGGCGGGCTCTGGAAACACCATATATTTT.

This clone turned up a few times. The chain joins TRBV7-6 to TRBJ1-3, with TRBD1 as a possible D gene (5 bases). V was clipped by 1 base and J by 10 bases, with 17 bases between them. CDR1 and CDR2 from the germline V gene are SGHVS and FNYEAQ. The CDR3 contains 15 residues. In DNA, the CDR3 is TGTGCCAGCAGCTTAGATTTCGCAGGGATGGGGACCATATATTTT. Amino acid sequence: CASSLDFAGMGTIYF.

The chain couples TRBV21-1 to TRBJ1-6; TRBD1, the table's D call, lacks a check against the DNA. TRBV21-1 is termed a pseudogene. The CDR3 covers 21 residues. The CDR3 nucleotides are TGTGCCAGCAGCAAGAAGGGACAGGGGGGGAGGAGTGGCTCCTATAATTCACCCCTCCACTTT. Translating it yields CASSKKGQGGRSGSYNSPLHF.

This clone has a single count. The chain couples TRBV7-9 to TRBJ1-1; D remains ambiguous. This CDR3 contains 14 residues. Germline V gene data show CDR1 as SEHNR and CDR2 as FQNEAQ (reference sequence). Trimming shortened V by 5 bases and J by 7 bases, and 17 bases separated the two germline ends. In DNA form, the CDR3 reads TGTGCCAGCAGCCCGAGGCGGGGAGGAGGTGAAGCTTTCTTT. Translated: CASSPRRGGGEAFF.

This clone was observed a single time. The rearrangement joins TRBV30 to TRBJ1-4; D possibly corresponds to TRBD1 (6 bases). The CDR3 has 15 residues. Germline values: CDR1 GTSNPN, CDR2 SVGIG (reference sequence). V was shortened by 5 bases and J by 5 bases, with 18 bases between the two germline ends. CDR3 nucleotide sequence: TGTGCCTGGTCCCTCCCGGGACAACTCAATGAAAAACTGTTTTTT. Amino acids: CAWSLPGQLNEKLFF. Full variable domain (rest looked up from reference TRBV30 and TRBJ1-4): SQTIHQWPATLVQPVGSPLSLECTVEGTSNPNLYWYRQAAGRGLQLLFYSVGIGQISSEVPQNLSASRPQDRQFILSSKKLLLSDSGFYLCAWSLPGQLNEKLFFGSGTQLSVL.

The chain combines TRBV10-3 with TRBJ1-5; no firm D call. CDR3 length: 14 amino acids. V lost 7 bases to trimming and J lost 1 base, with 11 bases between them. Germline CDR1 ENHRY, CDR2 SYGVKD. CDR3 DNA: TGTGCCATCAAGGAGGACTCAAGCAATCAGCCCCAGCATTTT. Encoded protein: CAIKEDSSNQPQHF.